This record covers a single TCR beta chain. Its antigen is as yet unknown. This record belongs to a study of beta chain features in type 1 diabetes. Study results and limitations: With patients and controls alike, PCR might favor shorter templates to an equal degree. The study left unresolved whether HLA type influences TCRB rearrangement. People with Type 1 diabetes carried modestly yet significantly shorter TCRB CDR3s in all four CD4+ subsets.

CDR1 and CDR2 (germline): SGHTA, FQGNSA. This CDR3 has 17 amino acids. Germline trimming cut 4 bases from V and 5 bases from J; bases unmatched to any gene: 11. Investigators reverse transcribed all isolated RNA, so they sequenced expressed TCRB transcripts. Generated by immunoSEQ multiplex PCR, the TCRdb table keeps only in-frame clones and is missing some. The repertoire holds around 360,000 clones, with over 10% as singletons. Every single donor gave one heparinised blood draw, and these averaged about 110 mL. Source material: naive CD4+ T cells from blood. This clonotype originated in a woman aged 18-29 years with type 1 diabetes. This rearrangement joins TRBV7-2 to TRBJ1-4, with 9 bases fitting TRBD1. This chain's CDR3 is CASSWFQTGTGNEKLFF. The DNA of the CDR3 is TGTGCCAGCAGCTGGTTTCAAACCGGGACAGGGAATGAAAAACTGTTTTTT.